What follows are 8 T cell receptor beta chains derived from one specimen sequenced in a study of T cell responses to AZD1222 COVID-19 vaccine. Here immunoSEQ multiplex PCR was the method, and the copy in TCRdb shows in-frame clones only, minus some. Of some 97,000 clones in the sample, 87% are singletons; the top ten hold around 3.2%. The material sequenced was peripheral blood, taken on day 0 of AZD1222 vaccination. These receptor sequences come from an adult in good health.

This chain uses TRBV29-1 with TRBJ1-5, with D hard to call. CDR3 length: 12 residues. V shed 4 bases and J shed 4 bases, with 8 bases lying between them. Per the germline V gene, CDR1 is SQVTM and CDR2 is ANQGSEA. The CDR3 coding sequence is TGCAGCGTTGTTATCCTAAATCAGCCCCAGCATTTT. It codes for CSVVILNQPQHF.

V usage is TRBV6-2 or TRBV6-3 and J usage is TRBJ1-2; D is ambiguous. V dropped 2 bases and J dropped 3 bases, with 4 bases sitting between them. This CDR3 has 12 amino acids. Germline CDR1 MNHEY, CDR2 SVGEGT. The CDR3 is CASSYSYYGYTF. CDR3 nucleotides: TGTGCCAGCAGTTACAGCTACTATGGCTACACCTTC.

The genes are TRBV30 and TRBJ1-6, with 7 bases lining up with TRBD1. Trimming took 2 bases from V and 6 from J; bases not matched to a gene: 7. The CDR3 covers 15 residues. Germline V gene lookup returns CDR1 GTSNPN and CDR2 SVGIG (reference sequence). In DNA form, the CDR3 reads TGTGCCTGGAGTCAGACAGGGTGGCGTAATTCACCCCTCCACTTT. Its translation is CAWSQTGWRNSPLHF.

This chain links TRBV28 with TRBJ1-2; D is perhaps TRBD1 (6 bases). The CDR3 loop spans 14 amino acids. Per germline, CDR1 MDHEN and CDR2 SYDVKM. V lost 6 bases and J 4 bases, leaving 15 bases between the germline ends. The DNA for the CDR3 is TGTGCCAGCAGGCCAACAGGGAAATCCTATGGCTACACCTTC. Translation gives CASRPTGKSYGYTF.

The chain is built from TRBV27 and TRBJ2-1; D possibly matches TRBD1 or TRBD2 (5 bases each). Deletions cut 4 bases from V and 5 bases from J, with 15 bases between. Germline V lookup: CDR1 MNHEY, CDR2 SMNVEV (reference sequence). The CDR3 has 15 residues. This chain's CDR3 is CASSSQGGGNNEQFF. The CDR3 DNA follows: TGTGCCAGCAGTTCTCAGGGTGGGGGTAACAATGAGCAGTTCTTC.

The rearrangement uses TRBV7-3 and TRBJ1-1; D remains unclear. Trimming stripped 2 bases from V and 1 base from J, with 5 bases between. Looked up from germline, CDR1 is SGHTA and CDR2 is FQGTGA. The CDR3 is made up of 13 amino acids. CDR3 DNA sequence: TGTGCCAGCAGCTTAGGGGAGAACACTGAAGCTTTCTTT. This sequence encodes CASSLGENTEAFF. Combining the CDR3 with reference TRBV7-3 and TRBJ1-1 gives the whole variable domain GAGVSQTPSNKVTEKGKYVELRCDPISGHTALYWYRQSLGQGPEFLIYFQGTGAADDSGLPNDRFFAVRPEGSVSTLKIQRTERGDSAVYLCASSLGENTEAFFGQGTRLTVV.

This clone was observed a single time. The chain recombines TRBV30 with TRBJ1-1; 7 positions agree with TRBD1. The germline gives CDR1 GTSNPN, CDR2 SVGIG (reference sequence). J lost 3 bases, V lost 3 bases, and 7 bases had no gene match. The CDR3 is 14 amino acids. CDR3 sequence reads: CAWSGQGGHTEAFF. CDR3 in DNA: TGTGCCTGGAGCGGTCAGGGGGGGCACACTGAAGCTTTCTTT.

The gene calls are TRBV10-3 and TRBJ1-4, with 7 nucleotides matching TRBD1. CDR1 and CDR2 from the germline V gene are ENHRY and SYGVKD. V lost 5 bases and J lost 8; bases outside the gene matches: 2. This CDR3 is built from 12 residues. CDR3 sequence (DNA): TGTGCCATCAGTTGGACAGGAGAAAAACTGTTTTTT. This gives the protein CAISWTGEKLFF.